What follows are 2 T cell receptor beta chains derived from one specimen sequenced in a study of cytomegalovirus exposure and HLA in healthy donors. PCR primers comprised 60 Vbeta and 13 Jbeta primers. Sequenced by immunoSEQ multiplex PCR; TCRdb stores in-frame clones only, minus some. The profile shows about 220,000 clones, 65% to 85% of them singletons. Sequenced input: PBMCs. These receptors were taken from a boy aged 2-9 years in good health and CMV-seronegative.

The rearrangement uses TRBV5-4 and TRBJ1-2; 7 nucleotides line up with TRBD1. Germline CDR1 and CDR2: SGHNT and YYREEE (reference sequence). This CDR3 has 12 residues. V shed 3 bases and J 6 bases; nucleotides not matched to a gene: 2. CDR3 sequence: CASSSQGNGYTF. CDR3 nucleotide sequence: TGTGCCAGCAGCTCACAGGGGAATGGCTACACCTTC.

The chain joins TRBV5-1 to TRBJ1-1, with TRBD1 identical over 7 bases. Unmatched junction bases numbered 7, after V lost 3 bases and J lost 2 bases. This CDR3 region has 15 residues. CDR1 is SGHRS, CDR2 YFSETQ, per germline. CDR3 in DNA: TGCGCCAGCAGCTATAACCTAGGGGGCAACACTGAAGCTTTCTTT. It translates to CASSYNLGGNTEAFF.